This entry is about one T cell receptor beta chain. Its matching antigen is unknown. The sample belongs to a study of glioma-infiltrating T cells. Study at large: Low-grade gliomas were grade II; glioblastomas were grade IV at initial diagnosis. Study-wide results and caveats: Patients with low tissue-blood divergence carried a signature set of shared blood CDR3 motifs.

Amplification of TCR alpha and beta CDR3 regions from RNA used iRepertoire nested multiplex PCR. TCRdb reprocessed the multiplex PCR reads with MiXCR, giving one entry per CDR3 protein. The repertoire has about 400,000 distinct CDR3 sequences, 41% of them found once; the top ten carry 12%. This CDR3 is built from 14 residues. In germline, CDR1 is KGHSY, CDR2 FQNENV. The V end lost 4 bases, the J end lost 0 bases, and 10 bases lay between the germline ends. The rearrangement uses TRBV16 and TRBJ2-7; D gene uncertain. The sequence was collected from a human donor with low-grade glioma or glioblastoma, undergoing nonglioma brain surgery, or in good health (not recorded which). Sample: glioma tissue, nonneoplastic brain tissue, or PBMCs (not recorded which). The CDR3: CASSPHQSSYEQYF. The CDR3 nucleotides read TGTGCCAGCAGCCCACACCAGAGCTCCTACGAGCAGTACTTC. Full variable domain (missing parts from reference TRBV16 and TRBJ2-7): GEEVAQTPKHLVRGEGQKAKLYCAPIKGHSYVFWYQQVLKNEFKFLISFQNENVFDETGMPKERFSAKCLPNSPCSLEIQATKLEDSAVYFCASSPHQSSYEQYFGPGTRLTVT.